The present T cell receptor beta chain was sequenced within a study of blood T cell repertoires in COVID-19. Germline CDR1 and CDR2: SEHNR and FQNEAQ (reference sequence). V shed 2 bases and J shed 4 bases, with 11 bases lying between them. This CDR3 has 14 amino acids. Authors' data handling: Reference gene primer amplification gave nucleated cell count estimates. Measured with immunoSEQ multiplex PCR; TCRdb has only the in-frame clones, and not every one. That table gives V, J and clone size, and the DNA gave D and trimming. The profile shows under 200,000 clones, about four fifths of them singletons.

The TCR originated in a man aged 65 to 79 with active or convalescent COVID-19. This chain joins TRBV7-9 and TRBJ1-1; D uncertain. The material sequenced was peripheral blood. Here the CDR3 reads CASSLIGEATEAFF. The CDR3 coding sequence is TGTGCCAGCAGCTTAATAGGAGAGGCCACTGAAGCTTTCTTT.